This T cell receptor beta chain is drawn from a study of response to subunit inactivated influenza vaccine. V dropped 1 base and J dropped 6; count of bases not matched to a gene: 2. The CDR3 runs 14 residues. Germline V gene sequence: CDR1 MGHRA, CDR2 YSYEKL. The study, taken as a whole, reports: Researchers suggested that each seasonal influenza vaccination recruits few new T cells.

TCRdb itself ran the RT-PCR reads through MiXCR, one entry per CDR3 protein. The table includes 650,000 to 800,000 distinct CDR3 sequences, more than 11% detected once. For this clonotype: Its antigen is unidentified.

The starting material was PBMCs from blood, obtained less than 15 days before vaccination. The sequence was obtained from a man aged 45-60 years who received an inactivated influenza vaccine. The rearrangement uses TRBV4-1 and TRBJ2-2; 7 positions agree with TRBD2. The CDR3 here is CASSQGGGAGELFF. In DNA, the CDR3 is TGCGCCAGCAGCCAAGGGGGGGGAGCCGGGGAGCTGTTTTTT.